The clone carrying this TCR beta chain was detected many times. What it recognizes is unknown. This specimen belongs to a study of identical twins. Study-wide results and caveats: Reduced insertions were recorded for abundant cord blood beta clonotypes, with no such pattern in memory repertoires.

Addition of a universal primer site occurred through template switching, and cDNA carried unique molecular identifiers. TCRdb independently ran MiXCR on the 5' RACE reads; one entry per CDR3 protein. The top ten clones hold roughly 1.5% of a sample with hundreds of thousands of distinct CDR3 sequences, roughly 12% of them seen once. Trimming cost V 2 bases and J 2 bases, with 9 bases left between them. The CDR3 sequence is 14 residues long. Germline loops: CDR1 SGHRS, CDR2 YFSETQ. The sample was also reused in another study, on yellow fever vaccine responses in identical twins. That work contributes: Reports say the vaccine T cell response in twins looked partly convergent and partly personalized.

This chain joins TRBV5-1 and TRBJ2-3; D gene unclear. The receptor comes from a woman aged 18 to 35 in good health. Sequencing was performed on PBMCs. CDR3 bases: TGCGCCAGCAGCTTTCGGCCCGCCACAGATACGCAGTATTTT. This encodes CASSFRPATDTQYF.